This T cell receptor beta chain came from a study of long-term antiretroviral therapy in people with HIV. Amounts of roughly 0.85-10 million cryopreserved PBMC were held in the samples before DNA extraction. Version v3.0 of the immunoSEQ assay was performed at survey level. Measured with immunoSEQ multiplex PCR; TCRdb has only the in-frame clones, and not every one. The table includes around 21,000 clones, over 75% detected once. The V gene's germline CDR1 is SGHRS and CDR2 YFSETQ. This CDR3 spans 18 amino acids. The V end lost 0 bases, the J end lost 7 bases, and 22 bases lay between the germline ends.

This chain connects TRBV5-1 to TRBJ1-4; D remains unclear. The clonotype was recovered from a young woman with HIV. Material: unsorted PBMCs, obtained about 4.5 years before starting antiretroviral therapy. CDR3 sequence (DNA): TGCGCCAGCAGCTTGGATGGGCGGCAGTCAATTGGCGGTGAAAAACTGTTTTTT. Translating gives CASSLDGRQSIGGEKLFF.